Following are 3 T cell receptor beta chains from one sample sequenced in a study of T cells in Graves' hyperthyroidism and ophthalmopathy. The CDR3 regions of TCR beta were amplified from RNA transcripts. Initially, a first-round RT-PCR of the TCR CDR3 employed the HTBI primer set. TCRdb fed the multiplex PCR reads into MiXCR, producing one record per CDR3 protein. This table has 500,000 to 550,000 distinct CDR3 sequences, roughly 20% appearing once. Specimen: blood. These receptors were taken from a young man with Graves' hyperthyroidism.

The CDR3 DNA sequence: TGTGCCACCAGGACGGCGTATAGCAATCAGCCCCAGCATTTT. This sequence encodes CATRTAYSNQPQHF. The chain combines TRBV6-1 with TRBJ1-5, with D unclear. Per the germline V gene, CDR1 is MNHNS and CDR2 is SASEGT. The V end lost 10 bases, the J end lost 0 bases, and 13 bases lay between the germline ends. The length of the CDR3 is 14 residues.

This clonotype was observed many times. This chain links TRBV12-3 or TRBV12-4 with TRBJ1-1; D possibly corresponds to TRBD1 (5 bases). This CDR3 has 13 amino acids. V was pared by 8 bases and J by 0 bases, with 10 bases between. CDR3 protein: CASFGQLNTEAFF. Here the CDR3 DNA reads TGTGCCAGCTTTGGACAATTGAACACTGAAGCTTTCTTT.

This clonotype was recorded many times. The chain's CDR3 is CASSYRHNQPQHF. The CDR3 DNA reads as TGTGCCAGCAGTTACAGGCATAATCAGCCCCAGCATTTT. This chain connects TRBV6-5 to TRBJ1-5; D remains unclear. V lost 2 bases and J 4 bases, leaving 6 bases between the germline ends. Germline V gene lookup returns CDR1 MNHEY and CDR2 SVGAGI. The CDR3 sequence is 13 residues long.